The source of this T cell receptor (beta chain) is a study of blood T cell repertoires in COVID-19. Study in general: Donors in the United States, Italy and Spain gave samples during acute or convalescent COVID-19. T cells, B-cell-depleted T cells, or PBMCs supplied cDNA or gDNA.

Libraries were prepared by immunoSEQ multiplex PCR; TCRdb keeps only in-frame clonotypes and omits some of them. The sample comprises about 380,000 clones, 70% to 85% of which are singletons, and more than 1% rests with the top ten. With 1 base removed from V and 5 bases from J, the gap between germline ends came to 5 bases. The CDR3 length is 12 residues. The sample taken for sequencing was peripheral blood. This chain connects TRBV12-3 or TRBV12-4 to TRBJ1-2; D not resolved. The sequence derives from a human donor with acute or convalescent COVID-19. The donor label of this sample is uncertain. CDR3 amino acids: CASSLVQYGYTF. CDR3 nucleotide sequence: TGTGCCAGCAGTTTAGTCCAGTATGGCTACACCTTC.